This record concerns one T cell receptor beta chain sequence. Antigen unknown. This clone may be a read error of a much larger clone one base away. The sample is drawn from a study of tumor-infiltrating lymphocytes in primary liver carcinoma. In the study overall: The tumors ranged from about 4.2 to 10 cm across and fell within stage T1-T3 N0M0. Study observations and caveats: About 8-25% of top clones, no more, were shared by all five regions.

Starting from around 510 ng of total RNA, TCR beta cDNA was produced with a primer in the constant region. Three nested multiplex PCR rounds, a slightly modified ARM-PCR, produced the libraries for TCR beta. Amplification in the first two PCR rounds was performed using TRBV1-TRBV30 forward primers and a C-beta reverse primer for 10 cycles each. One entry per CDR3 protein, called by TCRdb with MiXCR from the multiplex PCR reads. The data hold about 54,000 distinct CDR3 sequences, with about 80% observed a single time. Trimming left V 8 bases short and J 9 bases short, with 10 bases between. In germline, CDR1 is SQVTM, CDR2 ANQGSEA. The CDR3 spans 9 residues. Between 20 and 30 mg of unsorted bulk tissue served as the source from which RNA and DNA were co-extracted. By surgical resection, the patients were treated for their primary liver carcinoma.

Sequences were obtained from liver tumor tissue from sampling region 2. Subset here: tumor region T2, inferior pole. V gene TRBV29-1 combines with J gene TRBJ1-2; D is unclear. The sequence came from a man in his forties with primary liver carcinoma and hepatitis B virus infection. As DNA, the CDR3 is TGCAGCCCCAGGAGGAGCTACACCTTC. It translates to CSPRRSYTF.